What follows are 10 T cell receptor beta chains derived from one specimen sequenced in a study of blood T cell repertoires in COVID-19. The method was immunoSEQ multiplex PCR; TCRdb's version includes in-frame clones alone and lacks a portion of them. The sample includes fewer than 350,000 clones, around 85% of them seen just once. Sample: PBMCs or T cells enriched from blood (not recorded which). These receptors all stem from a woman in her thirties or forties who had recovered from COVID-19.

V gene TRBV7-2 combines with J gene TRBJ2-4, with 8 bases fitting TRBD1. The junction had 5 bases not matched to a gene; V was cut back by 2 bases and J by 5 bases. Germline V gives CDR1 SGHTA, CDR2 FQGNSA. The CDR3 is 15 residues long. CDR3 sequence reads: CASSLSGGVQNIQYF. The DNA of the CDR3 is TGTGCCAGCAGCTTATCAGGGGGCGTCCAAAACATTCAGTACTTC.

This clone showed up just a few times. The V and J genes are TRBV19 and TRBJ2-2, with 7 bases fitting TRBD1. Losses at the gene ends were 10 bases for V and 4 bases for J; bases not matched to a gene: 6. There are 13 residues in the CDR3. Germline V lookup: CDR1 LNHDA, CDR2 SQIVND (reference sequence). CDR3 DNA: TGTGCCACTAAGGGACAGCCCACCGGGGAGCTGTTTTTT. It translates to CATKGQPTGELFF.

This chain uses TRBV11-3 with TRBJ2-7; 7 nucleotides align to TRBD1. The V and J ends lost 7 bases and 0 bases, in that order; junction bases with no gene match: 9. CDR1 is SGHNT and CDR2 is YENEEA in the germline V gene. The length of the CDR3 is 15 residues. CDR3 region: CASTLSRDSSYEQYF. DNA for the CDR3: TGTGCCAGCACCCTTAGTCGGGACAGCTCCTACGAGCAGTACTTC.

The V and J genes are TRBV30 and TRBJ1-5, with D unclear. The CDR3 runs 13 residues. Trimming stripped 2 bases from V and 6 bases from J, with 11 bases between. Germline-derived CDR1 and CDR2 are GTSNPN and SVGIG (reference sequence). CDR3 nucleotide sequence: TGTGCCTGGAGTAGGGCAGGACTTCAGCCCCAGCATTTT. This translates into CAWSRAGLQPQHF.

The rearrangement uses TRBV6-5 and TRBJ1-4; D possibly corresponds to TRBD1 (6 bases). This CDR3 has 14 amino acids. V lost 8 bases to trimming and J lost 5 bases, with 15 bases between them. Germline V gives CDR1 MNHEY, CDR2 SVGAGI. DNA of the CDR3: TGTGCCAGCGGGGGAAAGGGGGAAAATGAAAAACTGTTTTTT. This codes for CASGGKGENEKLFF.

V and J are TRBV6-5 and TRBJ2-7; TRBD2 matches 8 bases. V trimming: 2 bases; J trimming: 2 bases; junction bases outside the gene matches: 5. In germline, CDR1 is MNHEY, CDR2 SVGAGI. The CDR3 length is 15 residues. The CDR3: CASSYRAGEAYEQYF. The CDR3 DNA is TGTGCCAGCAGTTACAGAGCGGGGGAAGCCTACGAGCAGTACTTC.

The chain's CDR3 is CASSLALVQPQHF. For the CDR3, the DNA is TGTGCCAGCAGCTTAGCCCTAGTTCAGCCCCAGCATTTT. The chain has TRBV7-8 and TRBJ1-5, with D unclear. CDR1 is SGHVS, CDR2 FQNEAQ, per germline. The CDR3 runs 13 residues. V was shortened by 0 bases and J by 6 bases, with 6 bases between the two germline ends.

The V gene is TRBV6-1, the J gene TRBJ1-5; D is ambiguous. Looked up from germline, CDR1 is MNHNS and CDR2 is SASEGT. The V end was cut by 0 bases, the J end by 7 bases, with 10 bases between. The CDR3 loop spans 14 amino acids. The chain's CDR3 is CASSEAAGGQPQHF. The CDR3 DNA reads TGTGCCAGCAGTGAAGCGGCGGGAGGGCAGCCCCAGCATTTT.

This chain joins TRBV6-2 or TRBV6-3 and TRBJ2-7, with D perhaps TRBD1 (5 bases). V dropped 1 base and J dropped 0 bases, with 10 bases sitting between them. The CDR3 runs to 15 residues. Germline lookup yields CDR1 MNHEY and CDR2 SVGEGT. The CDR3 loop reads CASSYWGGTSYEQYF. The CDR3 DNA follows: TGTGCCAGCAGTTACTGGGGCGGCACCTCCTACGAGCAGTACTTC.

This clone was observed a single time. The rearrangement links TRBV19 to TRBJ2-7; a possible D gene is TRBD2 (6 bases). The CDR3 covers 14 residues. The germline V gene encodes CDR1 LNHDA and CDR2 SQIVND (reference sequence). Trimming left V 6 bases short and J 4 bases short, with 16 bases between. The CDR3 loop is CASSRGLGPYEQYF. Here the CDR3 DNA reads TGTGCCAGTAGCCGGGGACTGGGGCCTTACGAGCAGTACTTC.